This T cell receptor beta chain was observed in a study of post-analysis software for immune sequencing data. Study-wide results and caveats: When compared against controls, multiple sclerosis patients showed significantly lower normalized Chao1 diversity.

This clonotype was observed a handful of times. Its antigen is unidentified. Every TCR beta cDNA library bore unique molecular identifiers. Input of about 0.95 to 10 million T cells yielded roughly 530,000 cDNA molecules. MiXCR was run by TCRdb on the PCR reads, yielding one entry per CDR3 protein. The table includes roughly 600,000 distinct CDR3 sequences, around 44% detected once. This sequence was found in a girl under 18 with multiple sclerosis. The sequenced sample consisted of blood.

DNA of the CDR3: TGCAGCGTTGAGGATTTCGGACAGGGAGGAGAGACCCAGTACTTC. Its protein is CSVEDFGQGGETQYF. This sequence joins TRBV29-1 and TRBJ2-5; 8 bases are shared with TRBD1. The CDR3 covers 15 residues. J lost 4 bases, V lost 3 bases, and 10 bases had no gene match. CDR1 and CDR2 (germline): SQVTM, ANQGSEA.